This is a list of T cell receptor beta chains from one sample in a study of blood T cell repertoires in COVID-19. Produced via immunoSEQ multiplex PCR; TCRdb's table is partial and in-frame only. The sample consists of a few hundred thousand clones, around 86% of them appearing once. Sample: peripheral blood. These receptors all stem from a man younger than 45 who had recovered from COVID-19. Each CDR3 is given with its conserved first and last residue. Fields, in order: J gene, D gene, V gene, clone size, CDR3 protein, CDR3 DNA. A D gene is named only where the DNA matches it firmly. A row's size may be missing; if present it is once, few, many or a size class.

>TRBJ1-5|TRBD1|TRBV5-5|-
CASSFSPGQGRGQPQHF
TGTGCCAGCAGCTTTTCCCCGGGACAGGGGAGGGGTCAGCCCCAGCATTTT
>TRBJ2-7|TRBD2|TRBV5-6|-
CASSSRVGEIAGGPGEQYF
TGTGCCAGCAGTTCGAGGGTCGGGGAAATAGCGGGGGGACCCGGCGAGCAGTACTTC
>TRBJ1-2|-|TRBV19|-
CASSIHPREVPYGYTF
TGTGCCAGTAGTATTCACCCCCGGGAGGTTCCCTATGGCTACACCTTC
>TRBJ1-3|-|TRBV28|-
CASSLLLSSGNTIYF
TGTGCCAGCAGTCTCTTACTGAGCTCTGGAAACACCATATATTTT
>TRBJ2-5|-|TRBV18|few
CASSPPDIQKTQYF
TGTGCCAGCTCACCTCCGGACATTCAAAAGACCCAGTACTTC
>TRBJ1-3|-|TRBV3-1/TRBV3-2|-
CASSPLGPQSSGNTIYF
TGTGCCAGCAGCCCCTTGGGGCCCCAGAGCTCTGGAAACACCATATATTTT
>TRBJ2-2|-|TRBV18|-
CASSPLNRGNTGELFF
TGTGCCAGCTCACCACTGAATAGGGGCAATACCGGGGAGCTGTTTTTT
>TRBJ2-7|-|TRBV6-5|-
CASSTDSYPSYEQYF
TGTGCCAGCAGCACGGACAGTTATCCTTCCTACGAGCAGTACTTC
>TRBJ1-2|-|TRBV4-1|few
CASSQETSNYGYTF
TGCGCCAGCAGCCAAGAAACTTCTAACTATGGCTACACCTTC
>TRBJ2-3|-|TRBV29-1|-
CSVEIAGSDTQYF
TGCAGCGTTGAAATAGCAGGGTCAGATACGCAGTATTTT
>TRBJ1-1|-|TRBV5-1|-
CASSSEGVRAFF
TGCGCCAGCAGCTCCGAGGGGGTGAGGGCTTTCTTT
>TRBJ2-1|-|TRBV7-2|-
CASSLVFSFPYNEQFF
TGTGCCAGCAGCTTAGTTTTCTCTTTCCCCTACAATGAGCAGTTCTTC
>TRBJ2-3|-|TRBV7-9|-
CASSLDGGSTDTQYF
TGTGCCAGCAGCTTAGACGGGGGAAGCACAGATACGCAGTATTTT
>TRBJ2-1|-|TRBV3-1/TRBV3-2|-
CASSAPFWDSEQFF
TGTGCCAGCAGCGCGCCCTTTTGGGACTCTGAGCAGTTCTTC
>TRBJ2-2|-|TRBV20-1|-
CSARLAAELFF
TGCAGTGCTAGATTGGCGGCCGAGCTGTTTTTT
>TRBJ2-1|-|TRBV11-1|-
CASSLAFMWRGHTYNEQFF
TGTGCCAGCAGCTTAGCGTTTATGTGGCGGGGCCACACCTACAATGAGCAGTTCTTC
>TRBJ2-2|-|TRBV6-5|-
CASIRTVGELFF
TGTGCCAGCATCAGGACAGTCGGGGAGCTGTTTTTT
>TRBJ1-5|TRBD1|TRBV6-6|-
CASNQGVYQPQHF
TGTGCCAGCAACCAGGGGGTCTATCAGCCCCAGCATTTT
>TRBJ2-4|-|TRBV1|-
CTSSPKVGSGDRKLAKNIQYF
TGCACCAGCAGCCCAAAGGTTGGTAGCGGGGATAGGAAATTAGCCAAAAACATTCAGTACTTC
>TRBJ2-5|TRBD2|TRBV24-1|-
CATSVGLAGALGKETQYF
TGTGCCACCAGTGTCGGACTAGCGGGGGCCCTCGGAAAAGAGACCCAGTACTTC
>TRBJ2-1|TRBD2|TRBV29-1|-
CSVANLRGGRSNEQFF
TGCAGCGTTGCAAACCTCCGGGGGGGCCGAAGCAATGAGCAGTTCTTC
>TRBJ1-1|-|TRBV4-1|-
CASSQVQSGDVEAFF
TGCGCCAGCAGCCAGGTGCAATCAGGGGATGTTGAAGCTTTCTTT
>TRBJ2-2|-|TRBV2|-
CASHGQTNTGELFF
TGTGCCAGCCACGGACAGACAAACACCGGGGAGCTGTTTTTT
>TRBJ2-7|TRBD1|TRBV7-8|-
CASSIDRGAYEQYF
TGTGCCAGCAGCATCGACAGGGGCGCCTACGAGCAGTACTTC
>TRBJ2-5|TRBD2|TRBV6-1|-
CASSETVAGGLWETQYF
TGTGCCAGCAGTGAAACTGTAGCGGGGGGGCTATGGGAGACCCAGTACTTC
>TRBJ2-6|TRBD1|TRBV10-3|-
CAISGPGAGGGRSGANVLTF
TGTGCCATCAGTGGCCCTGGGGCAGGGGGCGGACGATCTGGGGCCAACGTCCTGACTTTC
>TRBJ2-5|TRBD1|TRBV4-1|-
CASSQGRRTGFQETQYF
TGCGCCAGCAGCCAAGGTCGAAGGACAGGGTTCCAAGAGACCCAGTACTTC
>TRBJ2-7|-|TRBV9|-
CASSVDGTGSYEQYF
TGTGCCAGCAGCGTAGATGGTACAGGCTCCTACGAGCAGTACTTC
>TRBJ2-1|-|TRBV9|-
CASSVAGGPEQFF
TGTGCCAGCAGCGTAGCGGGGGGCCCTGAGCAGTTCTTC
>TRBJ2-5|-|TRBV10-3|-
CAIGWGVSETQYF
TGTGCCATCGGTTGGGGGGTTTCGGAGACCCAGTACTTC
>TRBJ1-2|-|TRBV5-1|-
CASTEGTRKEGYTF
TGCGCCAGCACAGAAGGAACAAGGAAGGAGGGCTACACCTTC
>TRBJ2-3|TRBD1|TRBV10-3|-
CAISPGQGTDTQYF
TGTGCCATCAGCCCGGGACAGGGCACAGATACGCAGTATTTT